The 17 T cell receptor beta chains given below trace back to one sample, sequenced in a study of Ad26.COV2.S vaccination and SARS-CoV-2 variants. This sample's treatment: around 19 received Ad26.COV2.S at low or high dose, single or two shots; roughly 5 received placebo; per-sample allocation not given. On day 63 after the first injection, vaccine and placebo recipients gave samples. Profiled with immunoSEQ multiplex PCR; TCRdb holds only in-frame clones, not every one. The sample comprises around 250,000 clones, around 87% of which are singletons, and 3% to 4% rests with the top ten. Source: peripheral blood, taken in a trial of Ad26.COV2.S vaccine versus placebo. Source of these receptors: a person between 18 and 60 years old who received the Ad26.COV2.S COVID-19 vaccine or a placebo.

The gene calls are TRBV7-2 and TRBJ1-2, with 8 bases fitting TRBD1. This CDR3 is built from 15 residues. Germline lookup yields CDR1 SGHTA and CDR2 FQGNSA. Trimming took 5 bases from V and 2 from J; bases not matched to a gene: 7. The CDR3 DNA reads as TGTGCCAGCAGCCTCCAGGGGGCACCGAACTATGGCTACACCTTC. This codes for CASSLQGAPNYGYTF.

In nucleotides, the CDR3 is TGTGCCAGCAGCTCAACAGGGGGCAGGGGTGAAGCTTTCTTT. Its protein is CASSSTGGRGEAFF. This chain joins TRBV7-8 and TRBJ1-1, with 9 positions matching TRBD1. The J segment lost 7 bases and the V segment lost 4 bases, leaving 7 bases of the junction unmatched. The germline V gene has CDR1 SGHVS and CDR2 FQNEAQ. The CDR3 loop spans 14 amino acids. Filled out from reference TRBV7-8 and TRBJ1-1, the complete variable domain reads GAGVSQSPRYKVAKRGQDVALRCDPISGHVSLFWYQQALGQGPEFLTYFQNEAQLDKSGLPSDRFFAERPEGSVSTLKIQRTQQEDSAVYLCASSSTGGRGEAFFGQGTRLTVV.

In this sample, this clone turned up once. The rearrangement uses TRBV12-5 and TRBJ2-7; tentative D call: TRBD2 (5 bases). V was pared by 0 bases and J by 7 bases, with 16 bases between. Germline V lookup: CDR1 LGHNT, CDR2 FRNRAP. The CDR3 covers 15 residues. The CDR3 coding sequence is TGTGCTAGTGGTTTGGTACCAAATCGGGGTAATGAGCAGTACTTC. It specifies CASGLVPNRGNEQYF.

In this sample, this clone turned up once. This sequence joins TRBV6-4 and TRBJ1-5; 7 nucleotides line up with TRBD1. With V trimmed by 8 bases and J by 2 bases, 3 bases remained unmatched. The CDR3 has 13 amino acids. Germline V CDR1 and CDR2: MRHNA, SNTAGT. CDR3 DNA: TGTGCCAGCCCACAGGGGCGCAATCAGCCCCAGCATTTT. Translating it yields CASPQGRNQPQHF.

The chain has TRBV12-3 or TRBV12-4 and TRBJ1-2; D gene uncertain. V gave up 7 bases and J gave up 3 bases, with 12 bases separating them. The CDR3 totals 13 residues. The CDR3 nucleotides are TGTGCCAGCACCACCTACAGCCACTATGGCTACACCTTC. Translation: CASTTYSHYGYTF.

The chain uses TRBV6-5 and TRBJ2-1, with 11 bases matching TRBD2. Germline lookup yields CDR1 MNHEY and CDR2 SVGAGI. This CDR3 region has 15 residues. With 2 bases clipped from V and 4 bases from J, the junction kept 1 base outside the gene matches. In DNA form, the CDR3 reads TGTGCCAGCAGTTACGGGACTAGCGGATACAATGAGCAGTTCTTC. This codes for CASSYGTSGYNEQFF.

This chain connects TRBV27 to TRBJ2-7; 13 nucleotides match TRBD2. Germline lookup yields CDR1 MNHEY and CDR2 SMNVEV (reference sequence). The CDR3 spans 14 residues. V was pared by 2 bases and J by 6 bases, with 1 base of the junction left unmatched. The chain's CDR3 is CASSLGTSGTEQYF. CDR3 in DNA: TGTGCCAGCAGTTTAGGGACTAGCGGGACCGAGCAGTACTTC.

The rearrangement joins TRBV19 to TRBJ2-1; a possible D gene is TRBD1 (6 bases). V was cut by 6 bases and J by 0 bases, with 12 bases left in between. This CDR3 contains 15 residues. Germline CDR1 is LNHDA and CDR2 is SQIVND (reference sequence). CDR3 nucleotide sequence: TGTGCCAGTAGCCGAGACAGGAGCTCCTACAATGAGCAGTTCTTC. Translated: CASSRDRSSYNEQFF. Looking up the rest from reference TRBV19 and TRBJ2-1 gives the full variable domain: DGGITQSPKYLFRKEGQNVTLSCEQNLNHDAMYWYRQDPGQGLRLIYYSQIVNDFQKGDIAEGYSVSREKKESFPLTVTSAQKNPTAFYLCASSRDRSSYNEQFFGPGTRLTVL.

As DNA, the CDR3 is TGTGCCAGCAGTTGGGACAGGGGGTTTCTCTACGAGCAGTACTTC. Amino acids: CASSWDRGFLYEQYF. The chain joins TRBV5-5 to TRBJ2-7; TRBD1 matches 11 bases. This CDR3 region has 15 residues. Per the germline V gene, CDR1 is SGHKS and CDR2 is YYEKEE (reference sequence). V lost 5 bases to trimming and J lost 3 bases; unmatched junction nucleotides: 7.

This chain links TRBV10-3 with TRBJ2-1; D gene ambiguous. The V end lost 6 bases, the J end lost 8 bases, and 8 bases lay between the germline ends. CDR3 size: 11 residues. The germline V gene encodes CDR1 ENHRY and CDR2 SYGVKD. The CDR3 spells CAIRVLDEQFF. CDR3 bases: TGTGCCATCAGGGTTTTAGATGAGCAGTTCTTC.

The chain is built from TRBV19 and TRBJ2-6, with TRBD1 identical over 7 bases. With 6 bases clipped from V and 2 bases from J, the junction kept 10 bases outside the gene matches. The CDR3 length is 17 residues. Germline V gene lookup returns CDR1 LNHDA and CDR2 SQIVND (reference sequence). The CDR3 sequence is CASSPGHRGAGANVLTF. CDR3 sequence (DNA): TGTGCCAGTAGCCCAGGCCACAGGGGAGCTGGGGCCAACGTCCTGACTTTC.

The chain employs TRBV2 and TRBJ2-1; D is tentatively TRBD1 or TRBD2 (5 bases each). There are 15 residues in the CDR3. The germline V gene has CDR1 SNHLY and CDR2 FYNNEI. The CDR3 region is CAGARDLSSYNEQFF. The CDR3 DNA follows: TGTGCAGGTGCCCGGGACCTCAGCTCCTACAATGAGCAGTTCTTC.

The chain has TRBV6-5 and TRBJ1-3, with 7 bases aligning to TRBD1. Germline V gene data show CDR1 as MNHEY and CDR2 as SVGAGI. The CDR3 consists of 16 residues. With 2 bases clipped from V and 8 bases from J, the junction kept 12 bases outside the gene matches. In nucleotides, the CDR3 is TGTGCCAGCAGTTACACCCTACAGGGGCTGGTTCACACCATATATTTT. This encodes CASSYTLQGLVHTIYF.

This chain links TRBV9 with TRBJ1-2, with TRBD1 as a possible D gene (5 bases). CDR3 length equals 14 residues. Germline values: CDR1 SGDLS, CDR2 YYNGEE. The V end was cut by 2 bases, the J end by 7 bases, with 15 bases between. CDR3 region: CASSVLGDLSGYTF. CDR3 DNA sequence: TGTGCCAGCAGCGTGCTGGGGGATCTGAGTGGCTACACCTTC.

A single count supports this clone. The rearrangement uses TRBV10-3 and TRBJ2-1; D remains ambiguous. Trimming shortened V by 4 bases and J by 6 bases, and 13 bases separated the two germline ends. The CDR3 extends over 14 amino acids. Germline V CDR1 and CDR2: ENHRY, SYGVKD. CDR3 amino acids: CAISGFSGGNEQFF. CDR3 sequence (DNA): TGTGCCATCAGTGGTTTTTCCGGCGGCAATGAGCAGTTCTTC.

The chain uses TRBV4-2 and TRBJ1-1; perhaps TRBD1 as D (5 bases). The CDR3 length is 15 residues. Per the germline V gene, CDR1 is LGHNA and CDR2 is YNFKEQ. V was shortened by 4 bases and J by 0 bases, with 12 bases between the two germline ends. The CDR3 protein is CASSRLGAMNTEAFF. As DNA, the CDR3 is TGTGCCAGCAGCCGCCTCGGGGCGATGAACACTGAAGCTTTCTTT.

The CDR3 loop is CASSPPGVNGNTIYF. The CDR3 region has the DNA TGTGCCAGCAGCCCGCCAGGGGTGAATGGAAACACCATATATTTT. The chain couples TRBV6-6 to TRBJ1-3, with D possibly being TRBD1 (6 bases). The length of the CDR3 is 15 residues. V was trimmed by 6 bases and J by 3 bases, leaving 15 bases between them. Per germline, CDR1 MNHNY and CDR2 SVGAGI (reference sequence).